The 3 T cell receptor beta chains in this list originate from one sample, sequenced in a study of blood T cell repertoires in COVID-19. Sequencing was performed with immunoSEQ multiplex PCR; in TCRdb, only in-frame clones are kept and a portion is missing. The sample lists roughly 20,000 clones, about four fifths occurring once. Sequences were obtained from peripheral blood. Receptors originate from a human donor in a cohort sampled during active COVID-19.

The chain uses TRBV7-2 and TRBJ2-7; TRBD1 matches 10 bases. The CDR3 has 14 amino acids. The V and J ends lost 6 bases and 2 bases, in that order; junction bases with no gene match: 4. Germline V CDR1 and CDR2: SGHTA, FQGNSA. CDR3 bases: TGTGCCAGCAGATTCGGGACAGGGGCCTACGAGCAGTACTTC. Translated: CASRFGTGAYEQYF.

J is TRBJ2-2 and V is TRBV5-1, with D unclear. The CDR3 consists of 16 residues. Germline V gene sequence: CDR1 SGHRS, CDR2 YFSETQ. V lost 0 bases, J lost 7 bases, and 16 bases lay in between. The CDR3 DNA reads as TGCGCCAGCAGCTTGGGCGGTACTTCGTACCTCGGGGAGCTGTTTTTT. Translation: CASSLGGTSYLGELFF.

The gene calls are TRBV7-3 and TRBJ1-3; possibly TRBD1 for D (6 bases). The germline V gene has CDR1 SGHTA and CDR2 FQGTGA. The length of the CDR3 is 14 residues. V lost 4 bases, J lost 8 bases, and 15 bases lay in between. CDR3 in amino acids: CASSSQGPADTIYF. Here the CDR3 DNA reads TGTGCCAGCAGCTCGCAGGGGCCTGCGGACACCATATATTTT.